What follows are 11 T cell receptor beta chains derived from one specimen sequenced in a study of molecular identifiers for immune sequencing clone quantification. TCRdb re-analysed the PCR reads in MiXCR, keeping a single row per CDR3 protein. The sample holds 75,000 to 95,000 distinct CDR3 sequences; about 23% are singletons and the top ten take less than 0.85%. The sequencing input was naive CD8+ T cells from blood, with Jurkat cell RNA spiked in. Subset indicated: FACS-sorted CD8+CD4-CCR7+CD45RA+ naive T cells. These receptors all stem from a human donor in good health. Some libraries in this study had Jurkat cell RNA spiked in.

This clonotype was seen ten or more times. V is TRBV27 and J is TRBJ2-4; D may be TRBD1 (6 bases). Germline V lookup: CDR1 MNHEY, CDR2 SMNVEV (reference sequence). Trimming removed 4 bases from V and 0 bases from J, with 13 bases in between. The CDR3 covers 16 residues. This chain's CDR3 is CASSSRTDLAKNIQYF. In DNA, the CDR3 is TGTGCCAGCAGTTCCCGGACAGATCTAGCCAAAAACATTCAGTACTTC.

This clonotype was observed many times. The chain recombines TRBV6-2 or TRBV6-3 with TRBJ1-1; D is perhaps TRBD1 (6 bases). This CDR3 comprises 17 residues. CDR1 MNHEY and CDR2 SVGEGT come from the germline V gene. Trimming left V 5 bases short and J 4 bases short, with 23 bases between. The CDR3 DNA is TGTGCCAGCAGTCAAGGGGGAAGGATGACCCGTAGCACTGAAGCTTTCTTT. This translates into CASSQGGRMTRSTEAFF.

As for this clonotype: A much larger clone lies one base from this, so it may be a read error. The chain carries TRBV7-9 and TRBJ1-1; D might be TRBD1 (5 bases). This CDR3 contains 17 residues. CDR1 and CDR2 (germline): SEHNR, FQNEAQ (reference sequence). The CDR3 nucleotides read TGTGCCAGCAGCTCCTCCTCTCGGGGCCCTACCGTCGGGGTAGCTTTATTT. Protein: CASSSSSRGPTVGVALF.

This clonotype was seen at least ten times. The rearrangement links TRBV12-3 or TRBV12-4 to TRBJ1-5; the D is unclear. V gave up 4 bases and J gave up 3 bases, with 10 bases separating them. The CDR3 has 14 residues. The CDR3 protein is CASSSEPYNQPQHF. The CDR3, as DNA: TGTGCCAGCAGTTCCGAGCCCTACAATCAGCCCCAGCATTTT.

A remark on this clonotype: A much bigger clone sits one base away, suggesting this may be a read error. In this CDR3 the conserved last residue, phenylalanine or tryptophan, is missing, so a read error is likely. This chain connects TRBV29-1 to TRBJ2-5; 11 nucleotides line up with TRBD2. Germline-derived CDR1 and CDR2 are SQVTM and ANQGSEA. V was pared by 6 bases and J by 2 bases, with 5 bases of the junction left unmatched. The CDR3 covers 14 residues. The CDR3 is CSVTSGTTQETQYC. The CDR3 coding sequence is TGCAGCGTGACTAGCGGGACTACGCAAGAGACCCAGTACTGC.

Ten or more counts support this clonotype. This sequence joins TRBV18 and TRBJ1-1; 11 positions match TRBD1. This CDR3 is 16 amino acids long. The J segment lost 4 bases and the V segment lost 3 bases, leaving 7 bases of the junction unmatched. CDR1 is KGHSH and CDR2 is LQKENI in the germline V gene. CDR3 coding DNA: TGTGCCAGCTCACCGTGGGACAGGGGGGCGAGCACTGAAGCTTTCTTT. This translates into CASSPWDRGASTEAFF.

The chain combines TRBV19 with TRBJ2-7; 7 bases align to TRBD2. From germline, CDR1 is LNHDA and CDR2 SQIVND (reference sequence). V lost 1 base, J lost 4 bases, and 1 base stayed unmatched. This CDR3 has 13 amino acids. The CDR3 DNA is TGTGCCAGTAGTATAGGGGGAGGGTACGAGCAGTACTTC. Its translation is CASSIGGGYEQYF. Filled out from reference TRBV19 and TRBJ2-7, the complete variable domain reads DGGITQSPKYLFRKEGQNVTLSCEQNLNHDAMYWYRQDPGQGLRLIYYSQIVNDFQKGDIAEGYSVSREKKESFPLTVTSAQKNPTAFYLCASSIGGGYEQYFGPGTRLTVT.

In this sample, this clonotype turned up a few times. V and J are TRBV28 and TRBJ2-5, with a tentative D call TRBD2 (5 bases). This CDR3 comprises 13 residues. Germline CDR1 MDHEN, CDR2 SYDVKM. Trimming removed 7 bases at V and 4 bases at J, with 13 bases between. CDR3 sequence (DNA): TGTGCCAGCACTATTGAGGGATCAGAGACCCAGTACTTC. Amino acids: CASTIEGSETQYF.

Points on this clonotype: An end of the junction does not agree with germline; a read error may underlie this. V usage is TRBV28 and J usage is TRBJ2-5; TRBD2 aligns across 8 bases. CDR3 length equals 15 residues. Germline lookup yields CDR1 MDHEN and CDR2 SYDVKM. In nucleotides, the CDR3 is TGTGCCAGCAGTCCCGACAGCGGGAGAAGAGAGGCCCAGTACTTC. It yields the protein CASSPDSGRREAQYF.

This clonotype came up many times. The chain uses TRBV10-3 and TRBJ2-4, with D unresolved. In germline, CDR1 is ENHRY, CDR2 SYGVKD. This CDR3 has 14 amino acids. Trimming shortened V by 3 bases and J by 0 bases, and 6 bases separated the two germline ends. The CDR3, as DNA: TGTGCCATCAGTGAAGATATAGCCAAAAACATTCAGTACTTC. Its translation: CAISEDIAKNIQYF.

This clonotype has a handful of counts. This chain links TRBV12-3 or TRBV12-4 with TRBJ2-2; D is undetermined. The V end lost 6 bases, the J end lost 7 bases, and 12 bases lay between the germline ends. The CDR3 covers 13 residues. The CDR3 nucleotides are TGTGCCAGCAGGCCGGACCATAGCGGGGAGCTGTTTTTT. Translation: CASRPDHSGELFF.